This T cell receptor beta chain was documented in a study of blood T cell repertoires in COVID-19. This CDR3 is 17 amino acids long. CDR1 SGHTA and CDR2 FQGNSA come from the germline V gene. The V gene end was trimmed by 1 base and the J gene end by 3 bases; junction bases not matched to a gene: 6. In the source study's methods: The authors estimated nucleated cell counts from reference gene primer amplification. Only in-frame clones appear in the TCRdb table, and some are missing; sequencing was by immunoSEQ multiplex PCR. V and J calls and clone size are given by that table; D and trimming were obtained from the DNA. The sample carries approximately 99,000 clones, approximately 70% recorded once.

The chain recombines TRBV7-2 with TRBJ2-3, with 11 bases matching TRBD2. The source is a woman aged 40 to 50 with acute or convalescent COVID-19. Sequenced: peripheral blood. The CDR3 loop is CASSLGVAGGYTDTQYF. In DNA form, the CDR3 reads TGTGCCAGCAGCTTAGGGGTAGCGGGGGGGTATACAGATACGCAGTATTTT.